The rows below give T cell receptor beta chains drawn from one sample of a study of blood T cell repertoires in COVID-19. Some clones are missing from TCRdb's copy, which holds only in-frame ones; the method was immunoSEQ multiplex PCR. The sample shows a few hundred thousand clones, under 85% of them seen only once. Sequencing used PBMCs or T cells enriched from blood (not recorded which). The source of these receptors is a woman in her forties or fifties who had recovered from COVID-19. Each CDR3 is given with its conserved first and last residue.

j_call v_call cdr3_aa
TRBJ2-1 TRBV5-1 CASSLATGFVYNEQFF
TRBJ2-7 TRBV7-2 CASSSGPGQGSYEQYF
TRBJ2-5 TRBV5-1 CASSTTKYQETQYF
TRBJ2-1 TRBV29-1 CSVERLAGGHDEQFF
TRBJ2-5 TRBV5-6 CASSLYELAGGETQYF
TRBJ2-1 TRBV7-5 CVRSLGSGTHSWNEQFF
TRBJ1-2 TRBV7-8 CASRKTGGTYTF
TRBJ1-1 TRBV10-3 CAIRSPLPGENTEAFF
TRBJ1-1 TRBV29-1 CSVDRVAGVTEAFF
TRBJ1-1 TRBV27 CASSYWGDRMNTEAFF
TRBJ1-1 TRBV19 CASSTQGQINTEAFF
TRBJ1-1 TRBV30 CAWSGGTGENTEAFF
TRBJ1-5 TRBV19 CASRRGTDVSNQPQHF
TRBJ2-2 TRBV5-1 CASSLFIDRREEAGELFF
TRBJ1-1 TRBV7-2 CASSIQGAGEAFF
TRBJ1-1 TRBV5-1 CASSRGQGGMNTEAFF
TRBJ2-7 TRBV11-2 CASSPNLGQAYYEQYF
TRBJ1-2 TRBV2 CASSEYSLGIYGYTF
TRBJ2-3 TRBV2 CASRSDRDTQYF
TRBJ2-1 TRBV7-8 CASSHGLAAIGHEQFF
TRBJ2-1 TRBV27 CASSSPLILAGGPDEQFF
TRBJ1-3 TRBV3-1/TRBV3-2 CASSQWGQDNTGNTIYF